This T cell receptor (beta chain) was profiled in a study of cytomegalovirus exposure and HLA in healthy donors. V dropped 1 base and J dropped 0; count of bases not matched to a gene: 4. The length of the CDR3 is 17 residues. Germline assignment: CDR1 LNHNV and CDR2 YYDKDF (reference sequence). Findings and limits, study-wide: Most TCR beta V segments were productive about 90% or about 30% of the time in an earlier analysis.

The PCR ran on 60 Vbeta and 13 Jbeta primers. The assay was immunoSEQ multiplex PCR, and TCRdb's table has in-frame clones only and misses some. The sample has 150,000 to 200,000 clones; roughly 70% are singletons. With regard to this clone: What it recognizes is unknown.

The chain joins TRBV15 to TRBJ1-4, with 8 bases matching TRBD1. Sequenced material: PBMCs. The TCR sequence derives from a woman aged 25-40 years in good health and CMV-seronegative. CDR3 residues: CATSRGQGPSTNEKLFF. As DNA, the CDR3 is TGTGCCACCAGCAGAGGACAGGGGCCGTCAACTAATGAAAAACTGTTTTTT.